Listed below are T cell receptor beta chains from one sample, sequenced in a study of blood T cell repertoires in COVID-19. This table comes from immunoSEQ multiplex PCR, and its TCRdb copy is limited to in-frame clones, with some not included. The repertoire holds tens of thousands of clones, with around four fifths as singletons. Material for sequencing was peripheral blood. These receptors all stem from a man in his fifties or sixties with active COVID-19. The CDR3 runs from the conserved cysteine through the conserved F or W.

CDR3 protein: CASSLRERAYSYEQYF
CDR3 length: 16
V gene: TRBV7-2
J gene: TRBJ2-7

CDR3 protein: CASSQLGRVTGELFF
CDR3 length: 15
V gene: TRBV3-1/TRBV3-2
J gene: TRBJ2-2

CDR3 protein: CASSQGTGNSPLHF
CDR3 length: 14
V gene: TRBV4-3
J gene: TRBJ1-6

CDR3 protein: CASSGTVNQPQHF
CDR3 length: 13
V gene: TRBV6-5
J gene: TRBJ1-5

CDR3 protein: CASSPGAGELFF
CDR3 length: 12
V gene: TRBV9
J gene: TRBJ2-2

CDR3 protein: CASSGGETQYF
CDR3 length: 11
V gene: TRBV19
J gene: TRBJ2-5

CDR3 protein: CASSQGIAGGPDEQYF
CDR3 length: 16
V gene: TRBV4-3
J gene: TRBJ2-7

CDR3 protein: CASIPTRDRANYEQYF
CDR3 length: 16
V gene: TRBV7-8
J gene: TRBJ2-7

CDR3 protein: CASSYDRETEAFF
CDR3 length: 13
V gene: TRBV7-2
J gene: TRBJ1-1

CDR3 protein: CASSQLLSWGLEQYF
CDR3 length: 15
V gene: TRBV3-1/TRBV3-2
J gene: TRBJ2-7

CDR3 protein: CASSLPTDTQYF
CDR3 length: 12
V gene: TRBV5-8
J gene: TRBJ2-3

CDR3 protein: CASSLDLQGARNEQFF
CDR3 length: 16
V gene: TRBV11-1
J gene: TRBJ2-1

CDR3 protein: CASSLERVSRTDTQYF
CDR3 length: 16
V gene: TRBV7-2
J gene: TRBJ2-3

CDR3 protein: CASSLGQGNYGYTF
CDR3 length: 14
V gene: TRBV5-1
J gene: TRBJ1-2

CDR3 protein: CASSRDRVYNEQFF
CDR3 length: 14
V gene: TRBV5-8
J gene: TRBJ2-1

CDR3 protein: CSVELWLAGTDTQYF
CDR3 length: 15
V gene: TRBV29-1
J gene: TRBJ2-3

CDR3 protein: CASGELAGNEQFF
CDR3 length: 13
V gene: TRBV7-2
J gene: TRBJ2-1

CDR3 protein: CASSLDPGGTYNEQFF
CDR3 length: 16
V gene: TRBV5-1
J gene: TRBJ2-1

CDR3 protein: CASSDHRDRGYEQYF
CDR3 length: 15
V gene: TRBV6-4
J gene: TRBJ2-7

CDR3 protein: CASSLSSGGASKTQYF
CDR3 length: 16
V gene: TRBV9
J gene: TRBJ2-5

CDR3 protein: CATSRGTSGGDNTGELFF
CDR3 length: 18
V gene: TRBV15
J gene: TRBJ2-2

CDR3 protein: CASSIQGAGNQPQHF
CDR3 length: 15
V gene: TRBV19
J gene: TRBJ1-5

CDR3 protein: CASSRGHRETQYF
CDR3 length: 13
V gene: TRBV18
J gene: TRBJ2-5

CDR3 protein: CASRASGNEQFF
CDR3 length: 12
V gene: TRBV7-3
J gene: TRBJ2-1

CDR3 protein: CASSETGVSNTEAFF
CDR3 length: 15
V gene: TRBV2
J gene: TRBJ1-1

CDR3 protein: CASSLASGLEQYF
CDR3 length: 13
V gene: TRBV7-2
J gene: TRBJ2-7

CDR3 protein: CASSQDVARQETQYF
CDR3 length: 15
V gene: TRBV4-3
J gene: TRBJ2-5

CDR3 protein: CASKATSGSTGELFF
CDR3 length: 15
V gene: TRBV2
J gene: TRBJ2-2